This is a list of T cell receptor beta chains from one sample in a study of cytomegalovirus exposure and HLA in healthy donors. Assay: immunoSEQ multiplex PCR; the TCRdb copy retains only in-frame clones and omits some. The repertoire holds under 300,000 clones, just over 70% seen once, with under 3% in the top ten. The sample was PBMCs. Source of these receptors: a female donor in good health and CMV-seronegative. Both conserved end residues are part of each CDR3. A D gene is named only where the DNA matches it firmly. Clone size appears in some rows only: once, few, many, or a class for an expanded clone.

j_call	cdr3_length	clone_size	d_call	v_call	cdr3_aa	cdr3_nt
TRBJ1-4	15	NA	NA	TRBV5-1	CASSLPRGSNEKLFF	TGCGCCAGCAGCCTACCGCGGGGGTCTAATGAAAAACTGTTTTTT
TRBJ2-1	14	NA	TRBD2	TRBV10-2	CASTLTSIYNEQFF	TGCGCCAGCACGCTGACTAGCATCTACAATGAGCAGTTCTTC
TRBJ1-1	15	NA	NA	TRBV5-5	CASSLGGGGVTEAFF	TGTGCCAGCAGCTTGGGGGGGGGCGGAGTGACTGAAGCTTTCTTT
TRBJ2-2	17	NA	NA	TRBV2	CASSARGARSNTGELFF	TGTGCCAGCAGTGCCCGGGGAGCCCGTTCGAACACCGGGGAGCTGTTTTTT
TRBJ2-3	14	once	TRBD2	TRBV30	CARGGGSSTDTQYF	TGTGCCCGGGGGGGCGGCTCTAGCACAGATACGCAGTATTTT
TRBJ2-7	15	NA	NA	TRBV7-9	CASSDTTSLSYEQYF	TGTGCCAGCAGCGATACGACAAGCCTCTCCTACGAGCAGTACTTC
TRBJ1-2	11	NA	NA	TRBV6-6	CASSYDTGGTF	TGTGCCAGCAGTTACGATACGGGTGGCACCTTC
TRBJ2-5	14	NA	NA	TRBV27	CASSSPGSQETQYF	TGTGCCAGCAGTTCCCCGGGTTCACAAGAGACCCAGTACTTC
TRBJ2-5	15	few	TRBD2	TRBV19	CASSRTSGYQETQYF	TGTGCCAGTAGCCGGACTAGCGGGTACCAAGAGACCCAGTACTTC
TRBJ1-1	16	NA	TRBD1	TRBV27	CASSLTLTGRHTEAFF	TGTGCCAGCAGTTTGACTCTGACAGGGAGGCACACTGAAGCTTTCTTT
TRBJ1-1	17	NA	NA	TRBV5-1	CASSLFPVSGSLTEAFF	TGCGCCAGCAGCTTGTTTCCGGTTTCGGGGAGCTTGACTGAAGCTTTCTTT
TRBJ1-4	20	NA	NA	TRBV23-1	CASSLGKFKNNAATNEKLFF	TGCGCCAGCAGTCTCGGGAAATTTAAAAATAATGCAGCAACTAATGAAAAACTGTTTTTT
TRBJ2-1	15	once	TRBD2	TRBV28	CASSFRLAGFYEQFF	TGTGCCAGCAGTTTCCGACTAGCGGGATTTTATGAGCAGTTCTTC
TRBJ1-1	12	NA	TRBD1	TRBV30	CAWSLRGLGAFF	TGTGCCTGGAGCCTCAGGGGGCTTGGAGCTTTCTTT
TRBJ2-7	14	NA	NA	TRBV2	CAKRTWRYPYEQYF	TGTGCAAAGCGAACCTGGCGGTACCCCTACGAGCAGTACTTC
TRBJ1-1	13	NA	NA	TRBV27	CASSLLGNTEAFF	TGTGCCAGCAGTTTACTCGGGAACACTGAAGCTTTCTTT
TRBJ2-7	13	NA	NA	TRBV6-6	CASSLAGRYEQYF	TGTGCCAGCAGTTTGGCGGGACGCTACGAGCAGTACTTC
TRBJ1-6	17	few	TRBD1	TRBV27	CARFPPGQSYTNSPLHF	TGTGCCCGATTCCCACCGGGACAGAGTTACACTAATTCACCCCTCCACTTT
TRBJ2-7	13	once	NA	TRBV6-5	CASSHSHLYEQYF	TGTGCCAGCAGCCACAGCCACCTTTACGAGCAGTACTTC
TRBJ2-1	14	once	TRBD2	TRBV7-8	CASSWREGLNEQFF	TGTGCCAGCAGCTGGCGGGAGGGCCTTAATGAGCAGTTCTTC
TRBJ2-1	15	NA	TRBD2	TRBV29-1	CSPLMAGGPQLEQFF	TGCAGCCCATTGATGGCGGGAGGGCCTCAACTTGAGCAGTTCTTC
TRBJ1-6	14	NA	NA	TRBV7-9	CASSLSTGDSPLHF	TGTGCCAGCAGCTTAAGTACAGGCGATTCACCCCTCCACTTT
TRBJ2-2	16	NA	TRBD1	TRBV28	CASSLGQGIIAGELFF	TGTGCCAGCAGTTTGGGACAGGGAATTATAGCCGGGGAGCTGTTTTTT
TRBJ1-1	15	NA	NA	TRBV11-2	CASSLQPGRGTEAFF	TGTGCCAGCAGCTTACAGCCAGGCCGGGGGACTGAAGCTTTCTTT
TRBJ2-1	16	NA	TRBD2	TRBV7-9	CASRFGTSANRGEQFF	TGTGCCAGCAGATTCGGGACTAGCGCTAATAGGGGTGAGCAGTTCTTC
TRBJ2-3	15	NA	TRBD1	TRBV27	CASSGGQLNTDTQYF	TGTGCCAGCAGTGGGGGACAGCTAAACACAGATACGCAGTATTTT
TRBJ2-6	17	NA	TRBD2	TRBV11-3	CASSSAGLRDGANVLTF	TGTGCCAGCAGCTCCGCGGGACTAAGAGACGGGGCCAACGTCCTGACTTTC